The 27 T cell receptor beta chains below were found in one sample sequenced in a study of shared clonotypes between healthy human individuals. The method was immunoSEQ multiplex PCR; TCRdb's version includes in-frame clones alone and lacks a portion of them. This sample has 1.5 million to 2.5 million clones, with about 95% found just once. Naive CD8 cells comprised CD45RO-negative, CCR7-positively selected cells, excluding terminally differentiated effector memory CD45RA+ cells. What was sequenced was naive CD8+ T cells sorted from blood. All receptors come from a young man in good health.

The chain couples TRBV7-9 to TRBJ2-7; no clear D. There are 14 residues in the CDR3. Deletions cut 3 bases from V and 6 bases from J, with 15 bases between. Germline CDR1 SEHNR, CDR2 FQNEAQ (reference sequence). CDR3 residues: CASSFLDPSGEQYF. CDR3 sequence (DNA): TGTGCCAGCAGCTTTCTTGACCCGTCGGGCGAGCAGTACTTC. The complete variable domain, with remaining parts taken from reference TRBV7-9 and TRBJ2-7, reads DTGVSQNPRHKITKRGQNVTFRCDPISEHNRLYWYRQTLGQGPEFLTYFQNEAQLEKSRLLSDRFSAERPKGSFSTLEIQRTEQGDSAMYLCASSFLDPSGEQYFGPGTRLTVT.

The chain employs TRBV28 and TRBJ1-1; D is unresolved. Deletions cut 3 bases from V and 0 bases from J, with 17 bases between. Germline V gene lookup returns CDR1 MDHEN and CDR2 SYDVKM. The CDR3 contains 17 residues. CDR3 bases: TGTGCCAGCAGTTTGCGCAGGAGTTACGTTATGAACACTGAAGCTTTCTTT. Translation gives CASSLRRSYVMNTEAFF.

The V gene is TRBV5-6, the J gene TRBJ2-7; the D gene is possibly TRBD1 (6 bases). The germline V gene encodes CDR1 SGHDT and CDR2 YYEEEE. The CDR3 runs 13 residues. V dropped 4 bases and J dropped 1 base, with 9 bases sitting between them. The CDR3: CASSQQGSYEQYF. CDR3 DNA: TGTGCCAGCAGCCAACAGGGTTCCTACGAGCAGTACTTC.

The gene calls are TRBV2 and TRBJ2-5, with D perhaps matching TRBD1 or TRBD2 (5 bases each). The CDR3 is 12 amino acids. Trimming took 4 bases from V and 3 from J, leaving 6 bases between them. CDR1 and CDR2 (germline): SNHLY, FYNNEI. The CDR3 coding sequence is TGTGCCAGCAGTGGAGGGGAAGAGACCCAGTACTTC. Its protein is CASSGGEETQYF.

As DNA, the CDR3 is TGTGCCAGTAGCTTCAGCGAGGGCCCAGATACGCAGTATTTT. Translated: CASSFSEGPDTQYF. The chain couples TRBV19 to TRBJ2-3; D is perhaps TRBD2 (5 bases). V gave up 6 bases and J gave up 4 bases, with 14 bases separating them. Germline lookup yields CDR1 LNHDA and CDR2 SQIVND (reference sequence). The length of the CDR3 is 14 residues.

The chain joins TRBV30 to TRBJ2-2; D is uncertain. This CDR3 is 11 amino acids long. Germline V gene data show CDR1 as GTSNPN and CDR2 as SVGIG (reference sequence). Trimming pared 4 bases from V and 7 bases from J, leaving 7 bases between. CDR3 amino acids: CAWTSGGELFF. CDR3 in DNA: TGTGCCTGGACCTCGGGCGGGGAGCTGTTTTTT.

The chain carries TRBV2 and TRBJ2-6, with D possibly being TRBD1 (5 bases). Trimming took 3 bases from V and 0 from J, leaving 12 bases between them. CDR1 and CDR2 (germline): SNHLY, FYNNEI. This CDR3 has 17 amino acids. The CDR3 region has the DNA TGTGCCAGCAGTGAGTACAGGCAACCCTCTGGGGCCAACGTCCTGACTTTC. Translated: CASSEYRQPSGANVLTF.

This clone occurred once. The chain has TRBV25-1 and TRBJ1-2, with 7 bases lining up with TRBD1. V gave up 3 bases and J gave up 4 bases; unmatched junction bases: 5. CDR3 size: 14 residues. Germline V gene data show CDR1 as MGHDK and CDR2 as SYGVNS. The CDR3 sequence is CASSDRTGIYGYTF. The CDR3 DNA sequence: TGTGCCAGCAGTGACAGGACAGGAATCTATGGCTACACCTTC.

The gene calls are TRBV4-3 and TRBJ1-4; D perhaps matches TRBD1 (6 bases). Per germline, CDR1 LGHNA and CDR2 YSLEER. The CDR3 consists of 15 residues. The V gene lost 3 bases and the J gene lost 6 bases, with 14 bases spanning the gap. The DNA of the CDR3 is TGCGCCAGCAGCCACACACAGGGAGGGGATGAAAAACTGTTTTTT. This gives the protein CASSHTQGGDEKLFF.

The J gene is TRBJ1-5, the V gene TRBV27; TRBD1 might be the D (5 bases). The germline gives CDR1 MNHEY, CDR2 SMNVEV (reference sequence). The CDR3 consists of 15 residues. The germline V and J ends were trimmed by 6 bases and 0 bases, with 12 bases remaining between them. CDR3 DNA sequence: TGTGCCAGCAGAACAGGAAGCGGTAGCAATCAGCCCCAGCATTTT. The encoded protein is CASRTGSGSNQPQHF.

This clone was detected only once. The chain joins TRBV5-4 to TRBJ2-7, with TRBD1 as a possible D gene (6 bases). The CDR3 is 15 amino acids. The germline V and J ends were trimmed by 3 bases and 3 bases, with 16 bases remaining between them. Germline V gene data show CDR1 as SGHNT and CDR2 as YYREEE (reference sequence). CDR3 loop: CASSSGQSVLYEQYF. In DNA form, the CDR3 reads TGTGCCAGCAGCTCTGGACAGTCTGTCCTCTACGAGCAGTACTTC. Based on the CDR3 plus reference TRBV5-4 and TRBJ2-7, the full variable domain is ETGVTQSPTHLIKTRGQQVTLRCSSQSGHNTVSWYQQALGQGPQFIFQYYREEENGRGNFPPRFSGLQFPNYSSELNVNALELDDSALYLCASSSGQSVLYEQYFGPGTRLTVT.

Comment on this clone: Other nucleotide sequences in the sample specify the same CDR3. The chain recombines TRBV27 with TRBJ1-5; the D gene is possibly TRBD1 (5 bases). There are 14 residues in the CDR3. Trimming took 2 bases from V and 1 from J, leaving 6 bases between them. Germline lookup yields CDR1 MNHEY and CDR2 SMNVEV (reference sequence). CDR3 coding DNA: TGTGCCAGCAGTTTAAGGGACAGCAATCAGCCCCAGCATTTT. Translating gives CASSLRDSNQPQHF.

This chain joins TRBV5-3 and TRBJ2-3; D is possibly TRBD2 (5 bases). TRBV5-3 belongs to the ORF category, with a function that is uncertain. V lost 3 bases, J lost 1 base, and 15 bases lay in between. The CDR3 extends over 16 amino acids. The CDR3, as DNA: TGTGCCAGAAGCTCGGAGCGGAGTGGGGGCACAGATACGCAGTATTTT. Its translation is CARSSERSGGTDTQYF.

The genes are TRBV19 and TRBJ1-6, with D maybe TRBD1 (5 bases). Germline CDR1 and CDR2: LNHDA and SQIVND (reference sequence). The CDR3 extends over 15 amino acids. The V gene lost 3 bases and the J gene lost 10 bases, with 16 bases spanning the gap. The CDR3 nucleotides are TGTGCCAGTAGTATCACAGGACCCTGGGGATCACCCCTCCACTTT. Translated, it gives CASSITGPWGSPLHF.

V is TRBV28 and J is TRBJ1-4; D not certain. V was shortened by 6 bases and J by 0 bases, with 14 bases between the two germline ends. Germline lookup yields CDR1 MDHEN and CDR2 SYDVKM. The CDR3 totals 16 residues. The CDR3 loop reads CASSPGREATNEKLFF. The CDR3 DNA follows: TGTGCCAGCAGCCCGGGCCGGGAAGCAACTAATGAAAAACTGTTTTTT.

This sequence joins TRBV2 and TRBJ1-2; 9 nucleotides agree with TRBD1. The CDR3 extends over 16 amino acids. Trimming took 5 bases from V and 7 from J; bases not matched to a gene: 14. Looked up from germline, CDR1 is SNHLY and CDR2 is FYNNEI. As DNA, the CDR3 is TGTGCCAGCAGTCAACCGGATGGGACAGGGTTTTTTGGCTACACCTTC. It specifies CASSQPDGTGFFGYTF.

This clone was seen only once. This CDR3 reads CASISTMNTEAFF. CDR3 sequence (DNA): TGTGCCAGCATTTCGACCATGAACACTGAAGCTTTCTTT. The chain is built from TRBV2 and TRBJ1-1; D is uncertain. The CDR3 contains 13 residues. The germline V gene has CDR1 SNHLY and CDR2 FYNNEI. V was cut by 7 bases and J by 0 bases, with 9 bases left in between.

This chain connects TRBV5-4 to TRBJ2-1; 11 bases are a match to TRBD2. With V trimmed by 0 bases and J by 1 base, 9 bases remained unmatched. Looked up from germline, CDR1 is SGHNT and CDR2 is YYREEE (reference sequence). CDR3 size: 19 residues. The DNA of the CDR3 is TGTGCCAGCAGCTTGGAAGGGAGACTAGCGGGGCGATCCTACAATGAGCAGTTCTTC. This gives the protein CASSLEGRLAGRSYNEQFF.

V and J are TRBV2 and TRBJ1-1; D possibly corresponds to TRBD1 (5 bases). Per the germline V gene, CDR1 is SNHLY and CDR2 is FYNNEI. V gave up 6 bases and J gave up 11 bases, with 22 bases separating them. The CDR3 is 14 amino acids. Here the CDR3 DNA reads TGTGCCAGCAGGGACCCTAGTAACCGGGACTCGGCTTTCTTT. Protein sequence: CASRDPSNRDSAFF.

In nucleotides, the CDR3 is TGTGCCAGCAGCCAACGCATCACTTCCACAGCGGCCTACGAGCAGTACTTC. As protein: CASSQRITSTAAYEQYF. J is TRBJ2-7 and V is TRBV7-9; TRBD2 might be the D (5 bases). Trimming cost V 5 bases and J 2 bases, with 22 bases left between them. Germline CDR1 is SEHNR and CDR2 is FQNEAQ (reference sequence). The CDR3 spans 17 residues.

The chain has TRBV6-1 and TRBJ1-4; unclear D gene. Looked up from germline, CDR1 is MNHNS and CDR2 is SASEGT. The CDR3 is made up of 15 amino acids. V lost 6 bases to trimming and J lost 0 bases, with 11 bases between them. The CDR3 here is CASRPVSTTNEKLFF. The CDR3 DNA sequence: TGTGCCAGCAGGCCGGTCTCTACAACTAATGAAAAACTGTTTTTT.

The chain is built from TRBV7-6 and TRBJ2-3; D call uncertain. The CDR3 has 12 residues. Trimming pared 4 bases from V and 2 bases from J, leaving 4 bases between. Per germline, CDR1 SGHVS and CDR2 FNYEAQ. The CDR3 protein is CASSSITDTQYF. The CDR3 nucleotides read TGTGCCAGCAGCTCAATCACAGATACGCAGTATTTT.

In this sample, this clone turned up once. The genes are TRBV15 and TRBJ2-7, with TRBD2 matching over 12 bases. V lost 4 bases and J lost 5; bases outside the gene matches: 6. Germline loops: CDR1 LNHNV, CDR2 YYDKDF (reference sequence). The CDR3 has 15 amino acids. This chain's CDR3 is CATSKQTSGRDEQYF. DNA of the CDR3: TGTGCCACCAGCAAACAGACTAGCGGGAGAGACGAGCAGTACTTC. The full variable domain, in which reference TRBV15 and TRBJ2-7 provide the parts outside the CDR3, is DAMVIQNPRYQVTQFGKPVTLSCSQTLNHNVMYWYQQKSSQAPKLLFHYYDKDFNNEADTPDNFQSRRPNTSFCFLDIRSPGLGDTAMYLCATSKQTSGRDEQYFGPGTRLTVT.

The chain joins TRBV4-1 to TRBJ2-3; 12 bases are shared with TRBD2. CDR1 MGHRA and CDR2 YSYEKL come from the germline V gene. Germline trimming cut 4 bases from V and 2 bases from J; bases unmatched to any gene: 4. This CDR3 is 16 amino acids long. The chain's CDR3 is CASSLRLAGDTDTQYF. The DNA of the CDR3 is TGCGCCAGCAGCCTTCGACTAGCGGGAGACACAGATACGCAGTATTTT.

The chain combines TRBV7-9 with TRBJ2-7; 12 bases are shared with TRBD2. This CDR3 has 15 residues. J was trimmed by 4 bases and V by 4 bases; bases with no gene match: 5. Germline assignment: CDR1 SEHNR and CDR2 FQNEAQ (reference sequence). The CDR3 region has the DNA TGTGCCAGCAGCTCGCCGACTAGCGGGAGATACGAGCAGTACTTC. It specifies CASSSPTSGRYEQYF.

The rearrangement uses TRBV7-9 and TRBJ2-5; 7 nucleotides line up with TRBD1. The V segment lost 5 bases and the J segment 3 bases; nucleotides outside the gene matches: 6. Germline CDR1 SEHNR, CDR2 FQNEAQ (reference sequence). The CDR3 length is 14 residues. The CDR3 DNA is TGTGCCAGCAGCATGACCGGGACAGAAGAGACCCAGTACTTC. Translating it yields CASSMTGTEETQYF.

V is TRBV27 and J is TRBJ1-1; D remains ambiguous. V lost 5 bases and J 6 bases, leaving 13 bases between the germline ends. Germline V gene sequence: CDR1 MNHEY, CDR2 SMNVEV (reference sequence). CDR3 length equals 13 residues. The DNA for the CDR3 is TGTGCCAGCAGTCCACTTGGTTGGTCTGAAGCTTTCTTT. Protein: CASSPLGWSEAFF.